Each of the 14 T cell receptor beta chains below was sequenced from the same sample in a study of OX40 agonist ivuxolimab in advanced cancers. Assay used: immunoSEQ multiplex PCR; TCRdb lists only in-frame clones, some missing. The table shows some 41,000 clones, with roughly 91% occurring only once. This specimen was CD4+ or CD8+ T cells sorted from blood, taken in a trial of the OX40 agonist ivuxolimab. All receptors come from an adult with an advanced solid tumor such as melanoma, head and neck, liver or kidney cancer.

The CDR3 is CASSSNYNEQFF. CDR3 sequence (DNA): TGTGCCAGCAGCTCCAATTACAATGAGCAGTTCTTC. The V and J genes are TRBV11-3 and TRBJ2-1; D gene ambiguous. Germline lookup yields CDR1 SGHNT and CDR2 YENEEA. The CDR3 contains 12 residues. V was pared by 4 bases and J by 4 bases, with 5 bases between.

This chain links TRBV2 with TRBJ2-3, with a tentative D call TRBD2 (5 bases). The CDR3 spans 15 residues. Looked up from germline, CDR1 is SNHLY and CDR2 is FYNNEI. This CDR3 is CAQHPEASQRDTQYF. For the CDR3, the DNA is TGTGCACAACACCCGGAGGCCTCCCAGCGAGATACGCAGTATTTT.

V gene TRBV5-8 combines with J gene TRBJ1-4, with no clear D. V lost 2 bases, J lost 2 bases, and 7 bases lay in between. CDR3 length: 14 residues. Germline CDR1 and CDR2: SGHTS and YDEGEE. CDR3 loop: CASSFLGTNEKLFF. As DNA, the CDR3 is TGTGCCAGCAGCTTTCTTGGGACTAATGAAAAACTGTTTTTT.

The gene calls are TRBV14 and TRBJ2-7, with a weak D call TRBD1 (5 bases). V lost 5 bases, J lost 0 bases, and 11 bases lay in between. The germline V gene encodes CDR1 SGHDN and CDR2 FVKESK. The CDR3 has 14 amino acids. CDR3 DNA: TGTGCCAGCAGCATGGCAGGGCTCTCCTACGAGCAGTACTTC. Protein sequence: CASSMAGLSYEQYF. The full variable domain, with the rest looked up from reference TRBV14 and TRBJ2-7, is EAGVTQFPSHSVIEKGQTVTLRCDPISGHDNLYWYRRVMGKEIKFLLHFVKESKQDESGMPNNRFLAERTGGTYSTLKVQPAELEDSGVYFCASSMAGLSYEQYFGPGTRLTVT.

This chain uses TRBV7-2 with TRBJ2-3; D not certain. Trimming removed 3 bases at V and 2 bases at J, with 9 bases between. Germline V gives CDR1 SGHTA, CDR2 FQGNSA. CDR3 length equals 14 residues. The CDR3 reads CASSFDSNTDTQYF. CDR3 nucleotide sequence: TGTGCCAGCAGCTTTGACTCCAACACAGATACGCAGTATTTT.

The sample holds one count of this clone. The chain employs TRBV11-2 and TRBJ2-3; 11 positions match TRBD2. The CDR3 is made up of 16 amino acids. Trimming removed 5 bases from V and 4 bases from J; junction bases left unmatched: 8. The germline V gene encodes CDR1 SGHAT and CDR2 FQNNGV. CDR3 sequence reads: CASSEASGRNPDTQYF. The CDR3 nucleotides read TGTGCCAGCAGCGAGGCTAGCGGGAGGAACCCAGATACGCAGTATTTT.

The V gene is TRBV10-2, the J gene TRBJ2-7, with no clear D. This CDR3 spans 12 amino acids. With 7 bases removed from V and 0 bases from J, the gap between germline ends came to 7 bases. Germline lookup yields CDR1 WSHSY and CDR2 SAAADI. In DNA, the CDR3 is TGCGCCAGCATGGCAAGCTCCTACGAGCAGTACTTC. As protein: CASMASSYEQYF.

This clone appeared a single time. CDR3 coding DNA: TGTGCCAGCAGCCAAGAGGGAACAGGGAGTGATGAGCAGTTCTTC. Its translation is CASSQEGTGSDEQFF. The V and J genes are TRBV4-2 and TRBJ2-1; possibly TRBD1 for D (6 bases). Per germline, CDR1 LGHNA and CDR2 YNFKEQ. V was shortened by 0 bases and J by 8 bases, with 14 bases between the two germline ends. This CDR3 is 15 amino acids long.

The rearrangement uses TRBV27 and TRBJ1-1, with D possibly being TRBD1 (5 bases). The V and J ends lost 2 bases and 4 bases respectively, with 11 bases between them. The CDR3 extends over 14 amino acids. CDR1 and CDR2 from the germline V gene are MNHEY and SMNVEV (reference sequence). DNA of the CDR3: TGTGCCAGCAGTTTACTAGGGGTCGGCACTGAAGCTTTCTTT. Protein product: CASSLLGVGTEAFF.

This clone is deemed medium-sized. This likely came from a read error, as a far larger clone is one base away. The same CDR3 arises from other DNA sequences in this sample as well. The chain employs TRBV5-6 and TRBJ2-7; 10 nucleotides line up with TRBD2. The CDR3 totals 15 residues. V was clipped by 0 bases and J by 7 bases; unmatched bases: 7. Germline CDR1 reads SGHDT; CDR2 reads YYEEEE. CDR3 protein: CASSLGLAGAGEQYF. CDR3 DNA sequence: TGTGCCAGCAGCTTGGGCCTAGCGGGGGCGGGGGAGCAGTACTTC.

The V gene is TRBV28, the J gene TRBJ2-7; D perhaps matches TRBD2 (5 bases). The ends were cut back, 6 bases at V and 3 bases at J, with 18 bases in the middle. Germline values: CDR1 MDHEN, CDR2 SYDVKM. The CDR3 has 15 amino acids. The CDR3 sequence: CASRPDGGLFYEQYF. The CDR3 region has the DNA TGTGCCAGCAGGCCCGACGGTGGACTTTTCTACGAGCAGTACTTC.

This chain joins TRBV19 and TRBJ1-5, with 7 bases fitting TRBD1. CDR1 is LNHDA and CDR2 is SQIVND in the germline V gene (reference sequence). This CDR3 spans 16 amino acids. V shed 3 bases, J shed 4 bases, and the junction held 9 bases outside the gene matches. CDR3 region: CASSIPRDSENQPQHF. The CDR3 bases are TGTGCCAGTAGTATCCCCCGGGACAGCGAGAATCAGCCCCAGCATTTT.

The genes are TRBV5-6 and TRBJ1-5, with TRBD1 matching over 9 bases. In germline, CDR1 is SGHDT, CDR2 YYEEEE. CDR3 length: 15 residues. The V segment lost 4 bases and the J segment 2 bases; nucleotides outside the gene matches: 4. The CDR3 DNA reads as TGTGCCAGCAGCGCGGGACAGGGCGGCAATCAGCCCCAGCATTTT. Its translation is CASSAGQGGNQPQHF.

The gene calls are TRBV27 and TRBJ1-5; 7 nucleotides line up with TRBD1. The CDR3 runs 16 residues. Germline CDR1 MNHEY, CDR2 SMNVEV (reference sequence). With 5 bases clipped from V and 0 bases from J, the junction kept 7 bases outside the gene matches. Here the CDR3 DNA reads TGTGCCAGCAGTCAAAGCACAGGGGTTAGCAATCAGCCCCAGCATTTT. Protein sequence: CASSQSTGVSNQPQHF.